A selection of T cell receptor beta chains follows, all from one sample in a study of immune evolution from preneoplasia to lung adenocarcinoma. Some clones are missing from TCRdb's copy, which holds only in-frame ones; the method was immunoSEQ multiplex PCR. The repertoire has 4,000 to 5,000 clones, around four fifths of them found once; the top ten carry roughly 16%. The sequencing input was FFPE adjacent normal lung tissue. The receptors were sampled from a donor aged 70 or older with lung adenocarcinoma. The CDR3 runs from the conserved cysteine through the conserved F or W. A D gene is named only where the DNA matches it firmly. Clone size appears in some rows only: once, few, many, or a class for an expanded clone.

d_call,j_call,clone_size,v_call,cdr3_nt,cdr3_aa
-,TRBJ2-4,-,TRBV6-1,TGTGCCAGCAGTGAATCAGTCCTGGGTATGAGGCTTGGTATTCAGTACTTC,CASSESVLGMRLGIQYF
-,TRBJ1-2,-,TRBV5-8,TGTGCCAGCAGCGGGACACTTCATAACTATGGCTACACCTTC,CASSGTLHNYGYTF
-,TRBJ1-1,-,TRBV6-6,TGTGCCAGCAGTTACGGGGGTTTGAACACTGAAGCTTTCTTT,CASSYGGLNTEAFF
-,TRBJ2-5,-,TRBV18,TGTGCCAGCTCACCCAACGAGGGATTCCAAGAGACCCAGTACTTC,CASSPNEGFQETQYF
-,TRBJ2-2,-,TRBV7-9,TGTGCCAGCAGCCTTTGGCGGGACCTTAACACCGGGGAGCTGTTTTTT,CASSLWRDLNTGELFF
TRBD2,TRBJ2-1,-,TRBV7-9,TGTGCCAGCACGACTAGCGGGAGGGCCGATCAGTTCTTC,CASTTSGRADQFF
-,TRBJ1-4,-,TRBV10-2,TGCGCCAGCAGTGAATATGACCCATCGGGGGAAAAACTGTTTTTT,CASSEYDPSGEKLFF
TRBD2,TRBJ2-1,large,TRBV28,TGTGCCAGCAGGACTAGCGGAGACAATGAGCAGTTCTTC,CASRTSGDNEQFF
-,TRBJ1-6,-,TRBV10-1,TGCGCCAGCAGAGAGGACAGCTATTCACCCCTCCACTTT,CASREDSYSPLHF
TRBD2,TRBJ2-1,once,TRBV9,TGTGCCAGCAGCGTAACCATGGGGGGGAGCGGGAGAAGGTATAATGAGCAGTTCTTC,CASSVTMGGSGRRYNEQFF
TRBD1,TRBJ2-7,-,TRBV5-6,TGTGCCAGCAGCCAAACCCGACAGGGGTCGTTATACGAGCAGTACTTC,CASSQTRQGSLYEQYF
TRBD1,TRBJ1-4,-,TRBV11-2,TGTGCCAGCAGCTTAGCCCCCCCGGGGACAGGCAATGAAAAACTGTTTTTT,CASSLAPPGTGNEKLFF
-,TRBJ2-2,-,TRBV7-2,TGTGCCAGCAGCTTAGGTCTGAACACCGGGGAGCTGTTTTTT,CASSLGLNTGELFF
-,TRBJ2-1,-,TRBV6-6,TGTGCCAGCGGATCCAATGAGCAGTTCTTC,CASGSNEQFF
-,TRBJ2-7,-,TRBV4-1,TGCGCCAGCAGCCAAATCGGGACTGGGCCCTACGAGCAGTACTTC,CASSQIGTGPYEQYF
-,TRBJ2-5,-,TRBV6-6,TGTGCCAGCAGTGACTCGTTAAGCGAGACCCAGTACTTC,CASSDSLSETQYF
-,TRBJ1-2,once,TRBV30,TGTGCCTGGAGCGACGGAAACTATGGCTACACCTTC,CAWSDGNYGYTF
-,TRBJ2-7,-,TRBV30,TGTGCCTGGAGACTGGACTACGAGCAGTACTTC,CAWRLDYEQYF
-,TRBJ2-7,-,TRBV28,TGTGCCAGCAGTTTAAGACAGGAACGCTACGAGCAGTACTTC,CASSLRQERYEQYF
-,TRBJ1-2,-,TRBV9,TGTGCCAGCAGCCCCACCCCAGGGAACTATGGCTACACCTTC,CASSPTPGNYGYTF
-,TRBJ1-1,-,TRBV4-3,TGCGCCAGCAGCCAAGCGGCGGGACGCGACACTGAAGCTTTCTTT,CASSQAAGRDTEAFF
-,TRBJ2-4,-,TRBV19,TGTGCCAGCCAGCCGGGACAGGCAACGGGGGGCATTCAGTACTTC,CASQPGQATGGIQYF
-,TRBJ1-5,-,TRBV7-9,TGTGCCAGCAGCCCTACCATGGGAGGCAATCAGCCCCAGCATTTT,CASSPTMGGNQPQHF
-,TRBJ2-7,-,TRBV29-1,TGCAGCGTTAGGGACACGTTCTACGAGCAGTACTTC,CSVRDTFYEQYF
-,TRBJ2-1,-,TRBV27,TGTGCCAGCAGTTCCGCGTCGGCCTTGGCCTACAATGAGCAGTTCTTC,CASSSASALAYNEQFF
-,TRBJ1-1,-,TRBV4-1,TGCGCCAGCAGCCCTCCCAGGGGAGGGGTGTGGAACACTGAAGCTTTCTTT,CASSPPRGGVWNTEAFF
TRBD2,TRBJ2-1,-,TRBV4-2,TGTGCCAGCAGCCAAGATAAGGGCGGGAGCTCCTACAATGAGCAGTTCTTC,CASSQDKGGSSYNEQFF
TRBD1,TRBJ2-3,-,TRBV18,TGTGCCAGCTCACTTCAGGGGGCGAGCACAGATACGCAGTATTTT,CASSLQGASTDTQYF
-,TRBJ2-3,-,TRBV7-2,TGTGCCAGCAGCTATCACACAGATACGCAGTATTTT,CASSYHTDTQYF
TRBD1,TRBJ2-3,-,TRBV18,TGTGCCAGCTCACCGGACAGGGAAAGAGATACGCAGTATTTT,CASSPDRERDTQYF
TRBD2,TRBJ2-1,-,TRBV6-1,TGTGCCAGCAGTAGGTCACTAGCGGGCAACAATGAGCAGTTCTTC,CASSRSLAGNNEQFF
-,TRBJ1-2,-,TRBV4-1,TGCGCCAGCAGCCAAAGAGCAGCGGACGGCTACACCTTC,CASSQRAADGYTF
-,TRBJ2-1,-,TRBV7-9,TGTGCCAGCAGCCCCCAGGATGAGCAGTTCTTC,CASSPQDEQFF
-,TRBJ1-1,-,TRBV29-1,TGCAGCGTTTCCGTAGGGGGGGACACTGAAGCTTTCTTT,CSVSVGGDTEAFF
-,TRBJ2-5,-,TRBV4-2,TGTGCCAGCAGCCGGTCGGAGTACCGGGAGACCCAGTACTTC,CASSRSEYRETQYF
-,TRBJ1-3,-,TRBV5-1,TGCGCCAGCAGCTTGGAGGGCTCTGGAAACACCATATATTTT,CASSLEGSGNTIYF
TRBD1,TRBJ2-7,once,TRBV13,TGTGCCAGCAGCTCCGGACAGGGGAAAGACGAGCAGTACTTC,CASSSGQGKDEQYF
-,TRBJ1-2,-,TRBV4-1,TGCGCCAGCAGCCAAGTGGGGGCAAGCGGCCATGGCTACACCTTC,CASSQVGASGHGYTF
-,TRBJ2-1,-,TRBV7-6,TGTGCCAGCAGCCACGGCGAGGGCTCCTACAATGAGCAGTTCTTC,CASSHGEGSYNEQFF